What follows are 23 T cell receptor beta chains derived from one specimen sequenced in a study of T cell clonality in common variable immunodeficiency. Points from the study as a whole: Reportedly, TCR beta sequences from common variable immunodeficiency showed fewer deletions and N-nucleotide insertions.

These receptors have no known antigen. Measured with immunoSEQ multiplex PCR; TCRdb has only the in-frame clones, and not every one. The sample lists some 19,000 clones, none appearing once, the ten largest making up about 25%. The sample comprised peripheral blood mononuclear cells. The source is a human donor with common variable immunodeficiency.

Incomplete CDR3 DNA: TGTGCCAGCAGCATTACAGACAGCGCCGAG. It is translated as CASSITDSAE. In full, the CDR3 is CASSITDSAEQYF. The chain uses TRBV7-6 and TRBJ2-7; D possibly corresponds to TRBD1 (5 bases). The CDR3 end lies 3 residues beyond the end of the read and is filled in from the germline J gene. The CDR3 is 13 amino acids. Deletions cut 5 bases from V and 6 bases from J, with 14 bases between. Germline loops: CDR1 SGHVS, CDR2 FNYEAQ.

About this clone itself: The read ends 3 residues shy of where the CDR3 ends; the end is completed using the germline J gene. This sequence joins TRBV5-6 and TRBJ2-7; 8 bases fit TRBD2. The CDR3 runs to 14 residues. From germline, CDR1 is SGHDT and CDR2 YYEEEE. V gave up 0 bases and J gave up 5 bases; unmatched junction bases: 4. The CDR3 loop is CASSLARAGDEQYF. The part of the CDR3 DNA that was read is TGTGCCAGCAGCTTGGCACGAGCGGGAGACGAG.

Of note for this clone: The read gets to within 3 residues of the CDR3 end, and the germline J gene fills in the rest. V usage is TRBV6-2 or TRBV6-3 and J usage is TRBJ1-2, with D perhaps TRBD1 (6 bases). Germline V gives CDR1 MNHEY, CDR2 SVGEGT. The CDR3 has 13 residues. The sequenced part of the CDR3 DNA is TGTGCCAGCAGCAGAACAGGGACGGGAGGC. Translated, it gives CASSRTGTGG. The full CDR3 protein reads CASSRTGTGGYTF.

This clone was found a few times. The read falls 3 residues short of the CDR3 end, and the missing part is taken from the germline J gene. The chain couples TRBV6-1 to TRBJ1-6, with 10 positions matching TRBD1. V shed 2 bases, J shed 10 bases, and the junction held 5 bases outside the gene matches. Germline values: CDR1 MNHNS, CDR2 SASEGT. The CDR3 covers 15 residues. The CDR3 reads CASSELGQGRSPLHF. Incomplete CDR3 DNA: TGTGCCAGCAGTGAATTGGGACAGGGGCGGTCACCC.

On this clone itself: From the germline J gene comes the end of the CDR3, since the read stops 3 residues before it. The rearrangement uses TRBV7-2 and TRBJ2-1; D is ambiguous. CDR3 length: 10 amino acids. V was cut by 5 bases and J by 6 bases, with 2 bases left in between. Germline assignment: CDR1 SGHTA and CDR2 FQGNSA. CDR3 sequence reads: CASSRNEQFF. Incomplete CDR3 DNA: TGTGCCAGCAGCCGCAATGAG.

Details on this clone: The read stops 3 residues short of the end of the CDR3; the missing end is completed from the germline J gene. The sample contains more than one DNA sequence encoding this CDR3. The genes are TRBV7-9 and TRBJ1-4, with 8 positions matching TRBD1. Germline CDR1 is SEHNR and CDR2 is FQNEAQ (reference sequence). The CDR3 contains 14 residues. J was trimmed by 8 bases and V by 5 bases; bases with no gene match: 7. CDR3 DNA (partial): TGTGCCAGCAGCATACGGACAGGGCTGGAAAAA. Amino acids: CASSIRTGLEK. The entire CDR3 sequence reads CASSIRTGLEKLFF.

With respect to this clone: With the read ending 3 residues before the CDR3 end, the germline J gene is used to fill in that end. The chain is built from TRBV2 and TRBJ1-4, with D perhaps matching TRBD1 (5 bases). The CDR3 is 13 amino acids. Germline CDR1 reads SNHLY; CDR2 reads FYNNEI. V was pared by 7 bases and J by 3 bases, with 9 bases between. This chain's CDR3 is CASKTAANEKLFF. The CDR3 DNA, read in part, is TGTGCCAGCAAGACAGCCGCTAATGAAAAA.

This clone has just a few counts. The read ends 3 residues shy of where the CDR3 ends; the end is completed using the germline J gene. This rearrangement joins TRBV30 to TRBJ2-1, with 13 bases identical to TRBD2. J lost 6 bases, V lost 4 bases, and 3 bases had no gene match. The CDR3 totals 14 residues. The germline CDR1 and CDR2 sequences are GTSNPN and SVGIG (reference sequence). The sequenced part of the CDR3 DNA is TGTGCCTGGATTACTAGCGGGAGGGTCAATGAG. Translation gives CAWITSGRVNE. In full, the CDR3 is CAWITSGRVNEQFF.

This clone was counted only a few times. The missing CDR3 end, 3 residues past where the read stops, is filled in from the germline J gene. The chain combines TRBV19 with TRBJ2-1; tentative D call: TRBD2 (5 bases). V lost 5 bases, J lost 8 bases, and 16 bases lay in between. The CDR3 covers 14 residues. Germline V lookup: CDR1 LNHDA, CDR2 SQIVND (reference sequence). The CDR3 bases that were read are TGTGCCAGTAGTTCCTTCCTGGAACTAGATGAG. Amino acid sequence: CASSSFLELDE. The entire CDR3 is CASSSFLELDEQFF.

With respect to this clone: Read coverage stops 3 residues before the CDR3 terminus; the germline J gene supplies the remainder. The chain uses TRBV7-3 and TRBJ2-3; possibly TRBD1 for D (6 bases). CDR3 length: 17 residues. Germline loops: CDR1 SGHTA, CDR2 FQGTGA. The V end lost 4 bases, the J end lost 3 bases, and 20 bases lay between the germline ends. CDR3 bases read: TGTGCCAGCAGCTCCACCCTAAGAGGACAGTCAACAGATACG. Protein product: CASSSTLRGQSTDT. The full CDR3 protein is CASSSTLRGQSTDTQYF.

Note on this clone: The read gets to within 3 residues of the CDR3 end, and the germline J gene fills in the rest. This chain joins TRBV20-1 and TRBJ2-7; 12 bases are shared with TRBD1. V trimming: 6 bases; J trimming: 4 bases; junction bases outside the gene matches: 10. Looked up from germline, CDR1 is DFQATT and CDR2 is SNEGSKA (reference sequence). The length of the CDR3 is 15 residues. Partial CDR3 DNA: TGCAGTGCGAACCACGGGACAGGGGGCCAGTACGAG. It translates to CSANHGTGGQYE. The full CDR3 sequence reads CSANHGTGGQYEQYF.

This clone came up a few times. The sequenced fragment ends 3 residues before the CDR3 boundary, so the rest is inferred from the germline J gene. The chain carries TRBV20-1 and TRBJ2-3; TRBD2 matches 11 bases. The V gene end was trimmed by 1 base and the J gene end by 0 bases; junction bases not matched to a gene: 6. Per germline, CDR1 DFQATT and CDR2 SNEGSKA (reference sequence). CDR3 size: 17 residues. Here the CDR3 reads CSARALRLAGSTDTQYF. The covered CDR3 bases are TGCAGTGCTAGAGCCCTGAGACTAGCGGGGAGCACAGATACG.

This clone was picked up a small number of times. The read ends 3 residues before the CDR3 terminus; that terminus is restored from the germline J gene. This sequence joins TRBV19 and TRBJ2-3, with D hard to call. Germline-derived CDR1 and CDR2 are LNHDA and SQIVND (reference sequence). CDR3 length: 18 amino acids. Trimming shortened V by 2 bases and J by 1 base, and 19 bases separated the two germline ends. CDR3 DNA, as far as it was read: TGTGCCAGTAGTATAAAAGGCCCACAGTTTTTGGGCACAGATACG. It encodes CASSIKGPQFLGTDT. The complete CDR3 protein is CASSIKGPQFLGTDTQYF.

This clone was seen a few times. CDR3 bases read: TGTGCCAGCAGCGAGACAGGGTCGGGGGACTACGAG. It is translated as CASSETGSGDYE. The entire CDR3 protein reads CASSETGSGDYEQYF. The chain couples TRBV7-6 to TRBJ2-7; possibly TRBD1 for D (7 bases). Read sequence stops 3 residues before the CDR3 end, and the germline J gene provides the missing end. This CDR3 spans 15 amino acids. V was cut by 5 bases and J by 3 bases, with 17 bases left in between. Germline CDR1 reads SGHVS; CDR2 reads FNYEAQ.

There are many counts of this clone. Sequencing ends 3 residues short of the CDR3 end; the germline J gene provides the rest. The V call is TRBV28, the J call TRBJ2-1; D is possibly TRBD1 (6 bases). The germline V gene has CDR1 MDHEN and CDR2 SYDVKM. Trimming took 10 bases from V and 6 from J, leaving 13 bases between them. This CDR3 has 12 residues. The CDR3 protein is CATQGEVNEQFF. CDR3 bases read: TGTGCCACACAGGGAGAGGTCAATGAG. Full variable domain (missing parts from reference TRBV28 and TRBJ2-1): DVKVTQSSRYLVKRTGEKVFLECVQDMDHENMFWYRQDPGLGLRLIYFSYDVKMKEKGDIPEGYSVSREKKERFSLILESASTNQTSMYLCATQGEVNEQFFGPGTRLTVL.

The CDR3 loop reads CASSQYESAGDYEQYF. CDR3 DNA (partial): TGCGCCAGCAGTCAATATGAGTCAGCGGGAGACTACGAG. V gene TRBV23-1 combines with J gene TRBJ2-7; 8 nucleotides match TRBD2. The DNA ends 3 residues before the CDR3 does, and the rest of the CDR3 is filled in from the germline J gene. TRBV23-1 is assigned to the ORF class and has an uncertain function. The CDR3 runs to 16 residues. With 1 base clipped from V and 3 bases from J, the junction kept 8 bases outside the gene matches.

The CDR3 bases that were read are TGTGCCAGTAACCGAGCGGGAGGGCCTAATGAG. Its translation: CASNRAGGPNE. The full-length CDR3 reads as CASNRAGGPNEQFF. The V call is TRBV19, the J call TRBJ2-1; TRBD2 matches 10 bases. The read terminates 3 residues ahead of where the CDR3 ends, so the germline J gene completes it. The CDR3 extends over 14 amino acids. J was trimmed by 7 bases and V by 7 bases; bases with no gene match: 7. CDR1 is LNHDA and CDR2 is SQIVND in the germline V gene (reference sequence).

In regard to this clone: The read halts 3 residues ahead of the CDR3 end, with the missing end drawn from the germline J gene. V is TRBV18 and J is TRBJ2-6; TRBD2 aligns across 8 bases. Germline CDR1 and CDR2: KGHSH and LQKENI. With 2 bases clipped from V and 3 bases from J, the junction kept 9 bases outside the gene matches. The CDR3 runs 18 residues. Incomplete CDR3 DNA: TGTGCCAGCTCACCAAAACTAGCGGATCTTTTTGGGGCCAACGTC. The encoded protein is CASSPKLADLFGANV. The CDR3, in full, reads CASSPKLADLFGANVLTF.

With respect to this clone: The read is 3 residues too short to cover the CDR3 end, so that end is filled in from the germline J gene. The chain joins TRBV7-2 to TRBJ2-7; possible D gene TRBD2, 6 bases. Trimming cost V 5 bases and J 1 base, with 15 bases left between them. The CDR3 consists of 15 residues. CDR1 is SGHTA, CDR2 FQGNSA, per germline. CDR3 loop: CASSLLSGLSYEQYF. Partial CDR3 DNA: TGTGCCAGCAGCCTACTCAGCGGGTTATCCTACGAG.

CDR3 residues: CATVIKRTGQETQYF. CDR3 bases read: TGTGCCACCGTCATAAAAAGAACAGGGCAAGAGACC. This rearrangement joins TRBV7-3 to TRBJ2-5; a weak D match, TRBD1 (6 bases). The read stops 3 residues short of the end of the CDR3; the missing end is completed from the germline J gene. The CDR3 is 15 amino acids. Between the trimmed V and J ends, which lost 10 bases and 2 bases, there was a span of 20 bases. From germline, CDR1 is SGHTA and CDR2 FQGTGA. Together with reference TRBV7-3 and TRBJ2-5, the CDR3 gives the full variable domain: GAGVSQTPSNKVTEKGKYVELRCDPISGHTALYWYRQSLGQGPEFLIYFQGTGAADDSGLPNDRFFAVRPEGSVSTLKIQRTERGDSAVYLCATVIKRTGQETQYFGPGTRLLVL.

This clone was detected only a few times. The read comes to an end 3 residues before the CDR3 does, leaving the germline J gene to fill in the end. This chain links TRBV7-6 with TRBJ2-7; D not certain. CDR3 length equals 15 residues. V shed 1 base and J shed 1 base, with 11 bases lying between them. Germline loops: CDR1 SGHVS, CDR2 FNYEAQ. CDR3 protein: CASSLEGPRSYEQYF. The covered CDR3 bases are TGTGCCAGCAGCTTAGAAGGGCCCAGGTCCTACGAG. The complete variable domain, with remaining parts taken from reference TRBV7-6 and TRBJ2-7, reads GAGVSQSPRYKVTKRGQDVALRCDPISGHVSLYWYRQALGQGPEFLTYFNYEAQQDKSGLPNDRFSAERPEGSISTLTIQRTEQRDSAMYRCASSLEGPRSYEQYFGPGTRLTVT.

This clone was seen more than once but under ten times. The read gets to within 3 residues of the CDR3 end, and the germline J gene fills in the rest. J is TRBJ1-6 and V is TRBV18, with 7 nucleotides matching TRBD1. The length of the CDR3 is 15 residues. Losses at the gene ends were 1 base for V and 7 bases for J; bases not matched to a gene: 4. Germline CDR1 and CDR2: KGHSH and LQKENI. Partial CDR3 DNA: TGTGCCAGCTCACCACGGGACAGAGTAAATTCACCC. This codes for CASSPRDRVNSP. The CDR3 reads in full as CASSPRDRVNSPLHF.

This clone was detected only a few times. The observed sequence ends 3 residues before the CDR3 terminus, with the missing tail filled in from the germline J gene. This rearrangement joins TRBV10-3 to TRBJ2-5; TRBD1 agrees at 8 bases. This CDR3 has 14 residues. Germline-derived CDR1 and CDR2 are ENHRY and SYGVKD. J was trimmed by 4 bases and V by 2 bases; bases with no gene match: 3. CDR3 DNA (partial): TGTGCCATCAGTGAGCTTCAGGGGGCAGAGACC. Residues: CAISELQGAET. The full CDR3 protein reads CAISELQGAETQYF.